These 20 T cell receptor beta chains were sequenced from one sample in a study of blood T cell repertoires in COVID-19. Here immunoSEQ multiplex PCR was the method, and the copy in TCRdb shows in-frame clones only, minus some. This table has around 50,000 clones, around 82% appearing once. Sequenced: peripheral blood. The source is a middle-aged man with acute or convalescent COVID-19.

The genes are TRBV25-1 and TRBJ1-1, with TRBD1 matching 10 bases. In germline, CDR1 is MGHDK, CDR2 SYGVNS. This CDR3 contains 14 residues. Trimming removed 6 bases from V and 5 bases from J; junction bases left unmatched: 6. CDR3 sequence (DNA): TGTGCCAGCAGAGGTCGGGACAGGGGAACTGAAGCTTTCTTT. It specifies CASRGRDRGTEAFF.

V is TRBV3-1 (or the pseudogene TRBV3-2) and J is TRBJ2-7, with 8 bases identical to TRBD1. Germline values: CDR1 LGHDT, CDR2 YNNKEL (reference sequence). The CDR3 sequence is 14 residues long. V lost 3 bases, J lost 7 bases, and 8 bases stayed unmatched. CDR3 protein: CASSQTLGDREQYF. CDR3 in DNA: TGTGCCAGCAGCCAGACCCTCGGGGACAGGGAGCAGTACTTC.

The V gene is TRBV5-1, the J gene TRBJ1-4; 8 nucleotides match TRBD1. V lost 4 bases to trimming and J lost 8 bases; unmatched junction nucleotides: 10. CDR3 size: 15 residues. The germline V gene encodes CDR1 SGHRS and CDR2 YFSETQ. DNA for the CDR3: TGCGCCAGCAGCCGGACCTGGACAGGGCCCGAAAAACTGTTTTTT. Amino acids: CASSRTWTGPEKLFF.

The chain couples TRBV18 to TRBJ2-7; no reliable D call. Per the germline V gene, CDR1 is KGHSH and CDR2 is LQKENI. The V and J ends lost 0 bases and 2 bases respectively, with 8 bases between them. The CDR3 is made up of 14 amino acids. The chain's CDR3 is CASSPPVSAYEQYF. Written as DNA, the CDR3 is TGTGCCAGCTCACCACCGGTCTCAGCCTACGAGCAGTACTTC.

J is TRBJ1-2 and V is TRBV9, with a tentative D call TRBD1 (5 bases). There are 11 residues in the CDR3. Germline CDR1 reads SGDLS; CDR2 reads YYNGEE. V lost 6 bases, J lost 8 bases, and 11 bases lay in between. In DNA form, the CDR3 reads TGTGCCAGCAACGTGGGGCAGGGCTACACCTTC. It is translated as CASNVGQGYTF.

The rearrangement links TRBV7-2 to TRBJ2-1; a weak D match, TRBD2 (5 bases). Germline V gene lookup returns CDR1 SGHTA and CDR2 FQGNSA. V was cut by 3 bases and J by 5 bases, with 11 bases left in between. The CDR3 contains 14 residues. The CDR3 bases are TGTGCCAGCAGCTTTAATTCCGGGGACAATGAGCAGTTCTTC. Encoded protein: CASSFNSGDNEQFF.

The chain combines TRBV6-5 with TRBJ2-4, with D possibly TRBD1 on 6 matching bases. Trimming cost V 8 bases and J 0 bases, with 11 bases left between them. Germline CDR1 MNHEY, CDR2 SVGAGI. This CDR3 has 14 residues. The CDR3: CASSQGLAKNIQYF. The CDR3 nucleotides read TGTGCCAGCTCACAGGGATTAGCCAAAAACATTCAGTACTTC.

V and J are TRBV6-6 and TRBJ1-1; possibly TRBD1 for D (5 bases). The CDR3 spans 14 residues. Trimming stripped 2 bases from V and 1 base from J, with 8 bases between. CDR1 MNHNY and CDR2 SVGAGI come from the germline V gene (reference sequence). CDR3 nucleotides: TGTGCCAGCAGTTACGGGGGGGAGAACACTGAAGCTTTCTTT. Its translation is CASSYGGENTEAFF.

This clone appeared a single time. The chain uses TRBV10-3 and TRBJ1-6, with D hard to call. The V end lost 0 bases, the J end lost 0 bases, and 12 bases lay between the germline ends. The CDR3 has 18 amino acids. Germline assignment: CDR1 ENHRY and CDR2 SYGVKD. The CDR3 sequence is CAISESSVWYSYNSPLHF. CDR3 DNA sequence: TGTGCCATCAGTGAGTCGAGCGTATGGTACTCCTATAATTCACCCCTCCACTTT.

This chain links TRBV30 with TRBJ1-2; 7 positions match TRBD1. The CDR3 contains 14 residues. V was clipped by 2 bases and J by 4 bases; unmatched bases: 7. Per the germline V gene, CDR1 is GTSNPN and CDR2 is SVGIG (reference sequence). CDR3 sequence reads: CAWSNVHRGYGYTF. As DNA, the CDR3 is TGTGCCTGGAGTAACGTTCACAGGGGCTATGGCTACACCTTC. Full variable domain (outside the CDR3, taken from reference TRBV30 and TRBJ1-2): SQTIHQWPATLVQPVGSPLSLECTVEGTSNPNLYWYRQAAGRGLQLLFYSVGIGQISSEVPQNLSASRPQDRQFILSSKKLLLSDSGFYLCAWSNVHRGYGYTFGSGTRLTVV.

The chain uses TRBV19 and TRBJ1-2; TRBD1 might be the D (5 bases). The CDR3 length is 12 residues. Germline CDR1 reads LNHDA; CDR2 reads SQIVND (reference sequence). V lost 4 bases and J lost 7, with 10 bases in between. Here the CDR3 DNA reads TGTGCCAGTAGTAACCAGGGCCGTGGCTACACCTTC. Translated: CASSNQGRGYTF.

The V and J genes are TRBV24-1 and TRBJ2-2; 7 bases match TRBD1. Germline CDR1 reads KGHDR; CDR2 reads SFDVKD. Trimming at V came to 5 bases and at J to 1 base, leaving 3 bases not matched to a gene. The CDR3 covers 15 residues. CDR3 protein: CATSGRTGNTGELFF. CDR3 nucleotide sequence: TGTGCCACCAGTGGAAGGACAGGGAACACCGGGGAGCTGTTTTTT.

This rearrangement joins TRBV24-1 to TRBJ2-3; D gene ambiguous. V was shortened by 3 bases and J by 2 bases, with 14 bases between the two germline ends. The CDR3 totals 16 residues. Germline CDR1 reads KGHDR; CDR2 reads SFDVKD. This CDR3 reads CATSDRASPNTDTQYF. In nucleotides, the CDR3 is TGTGCCACCAGTGATCGAGCATCTCCTAACACAGATACGCAGTATTTT.

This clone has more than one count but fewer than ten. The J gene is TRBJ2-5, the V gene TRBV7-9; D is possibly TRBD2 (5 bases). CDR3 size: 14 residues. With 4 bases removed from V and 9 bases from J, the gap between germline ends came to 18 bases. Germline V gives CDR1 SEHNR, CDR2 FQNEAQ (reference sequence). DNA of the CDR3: TGTGCCAGCAGCTCCAATTTGGAACTCGGGGCCCAGTACTTC. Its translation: CASSSNLELGAQYF. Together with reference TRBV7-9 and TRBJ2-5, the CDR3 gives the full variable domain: DTGVSQNPRHKITKRGQNVTFRCDPISEHNRLYWYRQTLGQGPEFLTYFQNEAQLEKSRLLSDRFSAERPKGSFSTLEIQRTEQGDSAMYLCASSSNLELGAQYFGPGTRLLVL.

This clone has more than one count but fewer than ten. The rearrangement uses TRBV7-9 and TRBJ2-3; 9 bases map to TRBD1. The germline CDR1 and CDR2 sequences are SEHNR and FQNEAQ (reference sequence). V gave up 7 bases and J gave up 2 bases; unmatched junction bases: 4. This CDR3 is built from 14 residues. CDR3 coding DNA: TGTGCCAGCACCCTACAGGGGGCCACAGATACGCAGTATTTT. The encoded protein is CASTLQGATDTQYF. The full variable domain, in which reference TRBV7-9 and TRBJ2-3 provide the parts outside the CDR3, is DTGVSQNPRHKITKRGQNVTFRCDPISEHNRLYWYRQTLGQGPEFLTYFQNEAQLEKSRLLSDRFSAERPKGSFSTLEIQRTEQGDSAMYLCASTLQGATDTQYFGPGTRLTVL.

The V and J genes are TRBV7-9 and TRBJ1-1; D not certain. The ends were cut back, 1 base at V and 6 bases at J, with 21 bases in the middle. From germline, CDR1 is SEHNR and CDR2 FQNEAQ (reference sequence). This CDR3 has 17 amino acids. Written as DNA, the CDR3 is TGTGCCAGCAGCTTAGTCGGAGCCCGGTATCCCTCCGCTGAAGCTTTCTTT. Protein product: CASSLVGARYPSAEAFF.

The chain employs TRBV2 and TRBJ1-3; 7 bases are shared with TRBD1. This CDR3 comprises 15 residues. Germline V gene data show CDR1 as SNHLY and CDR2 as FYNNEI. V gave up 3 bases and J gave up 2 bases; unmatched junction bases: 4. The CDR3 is CASSDLQGAGNTIYF. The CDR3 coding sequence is TGTGCCAGCAGTGATCTGCAGGGGGCTGGAAACACCATATATTTT.

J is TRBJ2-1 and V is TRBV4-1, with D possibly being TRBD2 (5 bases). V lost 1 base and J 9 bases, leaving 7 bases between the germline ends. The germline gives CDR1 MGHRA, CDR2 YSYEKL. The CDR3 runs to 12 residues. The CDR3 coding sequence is TGCGCCAGCAGCCAAGTGGCGGGTGAGCAGTTCTTC. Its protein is CASSQVAGEQFF.

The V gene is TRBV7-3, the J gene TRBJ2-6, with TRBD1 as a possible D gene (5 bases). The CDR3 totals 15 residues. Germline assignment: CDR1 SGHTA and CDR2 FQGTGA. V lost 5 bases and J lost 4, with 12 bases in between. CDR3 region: CASSAPGIGANVLTF. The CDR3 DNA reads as TGTGCCAGCAGCGCCCCAGGGATCGGGGCCAACGTCCTGACTTTC. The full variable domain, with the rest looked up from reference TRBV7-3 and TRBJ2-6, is GAGVSQTPSNKVTEKGKYVELRCDPISGHTALYWYRQSLGQGPEFLIYFQGTGAADDSGLPNDRFFAVRPEGSVSTLKIQRTERGDSAVYLCASSAPGIGANVLTFGAGSRLTVL.

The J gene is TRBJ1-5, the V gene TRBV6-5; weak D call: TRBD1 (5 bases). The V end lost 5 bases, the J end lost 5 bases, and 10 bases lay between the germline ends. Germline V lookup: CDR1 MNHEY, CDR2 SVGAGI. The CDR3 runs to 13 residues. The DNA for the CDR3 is TGTGCCAGCAGTCCCAGCAGGGATCAGCCCCAGCATTTT. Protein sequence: CASSPSRDQPQHF.